This T cell receptor (beta chain) stems from a study of regulatory T cells in long-lasting Graves disease. Whole-study results and caveats: Newly diagnosed patients had higher TCR diversity than persistent Graves' patients did.

The length of the CDR3 is 17 residues. V was clipped by 5 bases and J by 4 bases; unmatched bases: 12. Germline V gene lookup returns CDR1 MDHEN and CDR2 SYDVKM. This clonotype has a count of ten or more. Its antigen is as yet unknown. Construction of the TCR beta libraries employed iRepertoire HTBI primers in conjunction with Arm-PCR of CDR3 regions. TCRdb fed the multiplex PCR reads into MiXCR, producing one record per CDR3 protein. The profile shows 360,000 or so distinct CDR3 sequences, approximately 12% of them singletons. Stated time point: newly diagnosed GD, antithyroid drugs for less than 3 months. Extracted PBMC RNA gave rise to the TCR library. These records were also assigned to another study, of T cells in Graves' hyperthyroidism and ophthalmopathy. That investigation notes: The model identified upcoming ophthalmopathy a median 6.5 months ahead of onset.

The J gene is TRBJ2-1, the V gene TRBV28, with 9 bases identical to TRBD2. The sequence came from a woman aged 18 to 35 with Graves disease. The material was peripheral blood mononuclear cells (PBMCs), obtained at new diagnosis, from a patient treated with antithyroid drugs. The CDR3: CASSTFGGTSPYNEQFF. As DNA, the CDR3 is TGTGCCAGCAGTACTTTCGGGGGGACTAGCCCGTACAATGAGCAGTTCTTC.